Listed below are T cell receptor beta chains from one sample, sequenced in a study of T cells expressing NK-cell markers. TCRdb re-called the 5' RACE reads and gives one entry per CDR3 protein, without DNA. The repertoire table contains about 260,000 distinct CDR3 sequences. The sequencing input was blood T cells: a sorted CD56 or NKG2C T cell subset, CD4+ or CD8+ T cells, or bulk PBMC T cells (not recorded which). The receptors originated from a woman between 18 and 70 years old in good health. The CDR3 runs from the conserved cysteine through the conserved F or W. The order of the fields is J gene, V gene, CDR3 protein.

>TRBJ2-2|TRBV5-6
CASSFRTSGSNTGELFF
>TRBJ1-5|TRBV30
CAWSPPGGQPQHF
>TRBJ2-7|TRBV7-3
CASSSSRDHEQYF
>TRBJ2-4|TRBV20-1
CSATGIGNIQYF
>TRBJ2-1|TRBV5-1
CASGFGYPLIEQFF
>TRBJ1-1|TRBV12-3/TRBV12-4
CASSLTGMNTEAFF
>TRBJ2-1|TRBV11-1
CASSLDRGRPSSYNEQFF
>TRBJ2-1|TRBV5-1
CASSLVGAGAYNEQFF
>TRBJ2-7|TRBV20-1
CSAFRDFYEQYF
>TRBJ2-4|TRBV6-1
CASSEGGGGKNIQYF
>TRBJ2-3|TRBV11-2
CASSSSTRGRTDTQYF
>TRBJ2-4|TRBV7-2
CASNTGLAGNIQYF
>TRBJ1-2|TRBV11-2
CASSLDRGPSTNYGYTF
>TRBJ1-1|TRBV20-1
CSALRDTNTEAFF
>TRBJ2-7|TRBV20-1
CSARTPAYEQYF
>TRBJ2-3|TRBV12-3/TRBV12-4
CASGGVGLSTDTQYF
>TRBJ2-7|TRBV20-1
CSASLGTSGNEQYF
>TRBJ2-1|TRBV20-1
CSAHLAGRDEQFF
>TRBJ1-1|TRBV29-1
CSVEDSAPRLRFF
>TRBJ1-5|TRBV12-3/TRBV12-4
CASSLDLYNQPQHF
>TRBJ2-1|TRBV12-3/TRBV12-4
CASQFRTSGDREQFF
>TRBJ2-3|TRBV20-1
CSATPGGSTDTQYF
>TRBJ2-5|TRBV29-1
CSALLGGTSQETQYF
>TRBJ2-7|TRBV28
CASSFRRQVMMYEQYF
>TRBJ1-6|TRBV12-3/TRBV12-4
CASSPGSFHNSPLHF
>TRBJ2-7|TRBV7-3
CASSLTGQENYEQYF
>TRBJ2-5|TRBV5-1
CASSRTGKETQYF
>TRBJ2-1|TRBV5-1
CASSLATSVGEQFF
>TRBJ2-7|TRBV29-1
CSVDVAGGRAGEQYF
>TRBJ2-2|TRBV5-1
CASSLQGAPGELFF
>TRBJ2-3|TRBV12-3/TRBV12-4
CASSLSGATGDTQYF
>TRBJ1-6|TRBV7-8
CASSYAVDSSPLHF
>TRBJ1-4|TRBV12-3/TRBV12-4
CASSLGFSSEELFF
>TRBJ2-1|TRBV7-9
CASSYHGVNEQFF
>TRBJ1-5|TRBV20-1
CSASTGDNQPQHF
>TRBJ2-4|TRBV5-4
CASSLVIPSAKNIQYF
>TRBJ2-5|TRBV6-1
CASSDLALETQYF
>TRBJ1-3|TRBV4-1
CASSQDGNTIYF
>TRBJ2-4|TRBV7-2
CASSSPGGNIQYF
>TRBJ2-1|TRBV30
CAWMTSEYNEQFF
>TRBJ2-1|TRBV7-2
CASSSRLAGATYNEQFF
>TRBJ2-3|TRBV20-1
CSARAPTGEPDTQYF
>TRBJ2-1|TRBV7-7
CASSFGTVNNEQFF
>TRBJ2-5|TRBV5-4
CASSRNRETQYF
>TRBJ2-7|TRBV7-2
CASSLDGGGYEQYF
>TRBJ2-4|TRBV3-1
CASSHSSGGRLNIQYF
>TRBJ1-4|TRBV2
CASSEGGTGGEKLFF
>TRBJ1-5|TRBV20-1
CSAKKKGVSSNQPQHF
>TRBJ1-2|TRBV20-1
CSARLGGYGYTF
>TRBJ2-1|TRBV14
CASSQDLGSYNEQFF
>TRBJ2-5|TRBV7-8
CASSNSGRRETQYF
>TRBJ2-3|TRBV11-2
CASSLVRRTDTQYF